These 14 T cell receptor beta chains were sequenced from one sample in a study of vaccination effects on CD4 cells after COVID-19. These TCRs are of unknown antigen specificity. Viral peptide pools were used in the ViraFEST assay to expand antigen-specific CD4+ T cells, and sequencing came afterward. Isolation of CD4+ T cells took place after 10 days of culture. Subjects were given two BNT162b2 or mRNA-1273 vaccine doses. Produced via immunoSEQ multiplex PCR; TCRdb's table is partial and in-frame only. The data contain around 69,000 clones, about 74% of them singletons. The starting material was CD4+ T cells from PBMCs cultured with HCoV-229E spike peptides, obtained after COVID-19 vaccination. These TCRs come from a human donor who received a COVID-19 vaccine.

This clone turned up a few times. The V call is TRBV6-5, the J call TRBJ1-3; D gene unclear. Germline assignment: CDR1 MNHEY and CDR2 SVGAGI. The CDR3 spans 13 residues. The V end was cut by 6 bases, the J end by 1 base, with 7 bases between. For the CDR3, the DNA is TGTGCCAGCAGGGTCTTTTCTGGAAACACCATATATTTT. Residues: CASRVFSGNTIYF.

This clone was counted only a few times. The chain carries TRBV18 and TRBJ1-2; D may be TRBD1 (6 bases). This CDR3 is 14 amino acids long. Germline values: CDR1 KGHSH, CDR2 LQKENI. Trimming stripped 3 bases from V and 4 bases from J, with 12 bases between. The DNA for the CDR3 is TGTGCCAGCTCACCCCAACAGGGAAGCTATGGCTACACCTTC. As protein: CASSPQQGSYGYTF. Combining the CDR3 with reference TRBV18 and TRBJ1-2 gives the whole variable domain NAGVMQNPRHLVRRRGQEARLRCSPMKGHSHVYWYRQLPEEGLKFMVYLQKENIIDESGMPKERFSAEFPKEGPSILRIQQVVRGDSAAYFCASSPQQGSYGYTFGSGTRLTVV.

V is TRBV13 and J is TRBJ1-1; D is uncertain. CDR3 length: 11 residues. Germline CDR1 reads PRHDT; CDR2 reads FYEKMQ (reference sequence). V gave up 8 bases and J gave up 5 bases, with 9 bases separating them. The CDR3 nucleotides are TGTGCCAGCCGGAGGTCGACTGAAGCTTTCTTT. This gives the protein CASRRSTEAFF.

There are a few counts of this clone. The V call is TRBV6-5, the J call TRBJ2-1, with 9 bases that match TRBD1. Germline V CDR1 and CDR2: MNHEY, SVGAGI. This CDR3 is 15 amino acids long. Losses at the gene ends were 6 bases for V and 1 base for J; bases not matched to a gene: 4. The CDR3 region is CASRLDRGSYNEQFF. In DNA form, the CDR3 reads TGTGCCAGCAGGTTGGACAGGGGTTCCTACAATGAGCAGTTCTTC.

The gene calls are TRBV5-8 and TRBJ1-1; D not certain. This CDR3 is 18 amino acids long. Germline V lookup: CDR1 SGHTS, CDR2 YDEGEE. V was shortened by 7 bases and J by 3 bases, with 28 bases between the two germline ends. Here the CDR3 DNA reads TGTGCCAGCCCTGTTCTTGGCCGTCACGGAAACAAGCACACTGAAGCTTTCTTT. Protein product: CASPVLGRHGNKHTEAFF.

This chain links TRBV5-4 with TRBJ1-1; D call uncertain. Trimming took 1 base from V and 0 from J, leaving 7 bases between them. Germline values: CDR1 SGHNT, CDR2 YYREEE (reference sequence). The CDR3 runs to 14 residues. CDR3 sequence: CASSLLGLNTEAFF. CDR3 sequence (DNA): TGTGCCAGCAGCTTGCTAGGTCTGAACACTGAAGCTTTCTTT.

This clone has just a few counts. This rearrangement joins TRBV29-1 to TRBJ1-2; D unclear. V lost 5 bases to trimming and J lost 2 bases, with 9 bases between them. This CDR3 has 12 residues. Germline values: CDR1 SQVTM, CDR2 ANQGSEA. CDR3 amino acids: CSVSSKNYGYTF. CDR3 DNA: TGCAGCGTTTCGTCGAAAAACTATGGCTACACCTTC. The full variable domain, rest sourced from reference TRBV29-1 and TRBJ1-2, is SAVISQKPSRDICQRGTSLTIQCQVDSQVTMMFWYRQQPGQSLTLIATANQGSEATYESGFVIDKFPISRPNLTFSTLTVSNMSPEDSSIYLCSVSSKNYGYTFGSGTRLTVV.

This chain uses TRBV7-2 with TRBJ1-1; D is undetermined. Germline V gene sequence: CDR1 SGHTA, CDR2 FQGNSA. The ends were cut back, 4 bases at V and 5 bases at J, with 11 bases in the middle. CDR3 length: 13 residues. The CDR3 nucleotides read TGTGCCAGCAGCTCGGATGGGAGAACTGAAGCTTTCTTT. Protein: CASSSDGRTEAFF.

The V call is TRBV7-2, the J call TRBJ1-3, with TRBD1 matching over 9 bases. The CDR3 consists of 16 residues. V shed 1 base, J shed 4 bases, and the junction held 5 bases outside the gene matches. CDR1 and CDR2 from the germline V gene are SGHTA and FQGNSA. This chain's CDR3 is CASSLVWTGAGNTIYF. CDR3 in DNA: TGTGCCAGCAGCTTAGTCTGGACAGGGGCGGGAAACACCATATATTTT.

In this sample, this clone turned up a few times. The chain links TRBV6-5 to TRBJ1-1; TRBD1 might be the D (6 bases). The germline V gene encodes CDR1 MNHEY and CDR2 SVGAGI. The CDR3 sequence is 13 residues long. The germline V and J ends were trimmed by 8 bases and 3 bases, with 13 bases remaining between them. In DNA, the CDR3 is TGTGCCAGCTCCAGAACAGGGTACACTGAAGCTTTCTTT. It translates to CASSRTGYTEAFF.

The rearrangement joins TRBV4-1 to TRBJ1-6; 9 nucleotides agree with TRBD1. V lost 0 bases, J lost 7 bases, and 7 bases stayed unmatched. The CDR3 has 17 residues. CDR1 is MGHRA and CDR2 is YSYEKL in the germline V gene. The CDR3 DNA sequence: TGCGCCAGCAGCCAAGATGGGACAGGGTACGGCAATTCACCCCTCCACTTT. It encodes CASSQDGTGYGNSPLHF.

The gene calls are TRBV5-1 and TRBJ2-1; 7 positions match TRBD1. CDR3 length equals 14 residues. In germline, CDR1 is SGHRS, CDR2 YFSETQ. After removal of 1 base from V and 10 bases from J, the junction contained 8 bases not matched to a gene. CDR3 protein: CASSLITGAWEQFF. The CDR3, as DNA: TGCGCCAGCAGCTTGATTACAGGGGCGTGGGAGCAGTTCTTC.

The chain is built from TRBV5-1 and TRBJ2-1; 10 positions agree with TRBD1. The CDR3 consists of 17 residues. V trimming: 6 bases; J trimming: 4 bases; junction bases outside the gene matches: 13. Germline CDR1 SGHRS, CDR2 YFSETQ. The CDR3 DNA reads TGCGCCAGCACCTTATGGGACTGGACAGGGGGGTACAATGAGCAGTTCTTC. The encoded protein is CASTLWDWTGGYNEQFF.

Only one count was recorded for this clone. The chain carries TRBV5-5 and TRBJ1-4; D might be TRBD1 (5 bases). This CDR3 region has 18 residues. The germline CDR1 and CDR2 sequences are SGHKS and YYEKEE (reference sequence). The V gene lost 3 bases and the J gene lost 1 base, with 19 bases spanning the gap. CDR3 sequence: CASSWVRDSALTNEKLFF. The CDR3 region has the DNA TGTGCCAGCAGCTGGGTCCGGGACTCAGCCTTAACTAATGAAAAACTGTTTTTT.